This T cell receptor (beta chain) stems from a study of human T cells and chemical hapten exposure. This clonotype has just a few counts. The J segment lost 4 bases and the V segment lost 4 bases, leaving 17 bases of the junction unmatched. The CDR3 runs to 18 residues. Germline V gives CDR1 SGDLS, CDR2 YYNGEE. Time point specified: patch test 1, 2 weeks after DPC sensitization. Treatment noted: therapeutic diphenylcyclopropenone sensitization with weekly scalp DPC. Via MiXCR, TCRdb re-called the RACE reads, giving one row per CDR3 protein. The sample contains 300,000 to 450,000 distinct CDR3 sequences, 4.8% of which appear only once.

The material sequenced was whole blood, taken in connection with sensitization to the hapten diphenylcyclopropenone (DPC). The receptor was derived from a woman aged 45-60 years with alopecia areata. Some clones in this sample may be carry-over from other donors' samples. This rearrangement joins TRBV9 to TRBJ1-1, with TRBD1 matching 9 bases. Written as DNA, the CDR3 is TGTGCCAGCAGCCGAGTCCGGGACAGGGTCGATTGGGGCACTGAAGCTTTCTTT. Its protein product is CASSRVRDRVDWGTEAFF.